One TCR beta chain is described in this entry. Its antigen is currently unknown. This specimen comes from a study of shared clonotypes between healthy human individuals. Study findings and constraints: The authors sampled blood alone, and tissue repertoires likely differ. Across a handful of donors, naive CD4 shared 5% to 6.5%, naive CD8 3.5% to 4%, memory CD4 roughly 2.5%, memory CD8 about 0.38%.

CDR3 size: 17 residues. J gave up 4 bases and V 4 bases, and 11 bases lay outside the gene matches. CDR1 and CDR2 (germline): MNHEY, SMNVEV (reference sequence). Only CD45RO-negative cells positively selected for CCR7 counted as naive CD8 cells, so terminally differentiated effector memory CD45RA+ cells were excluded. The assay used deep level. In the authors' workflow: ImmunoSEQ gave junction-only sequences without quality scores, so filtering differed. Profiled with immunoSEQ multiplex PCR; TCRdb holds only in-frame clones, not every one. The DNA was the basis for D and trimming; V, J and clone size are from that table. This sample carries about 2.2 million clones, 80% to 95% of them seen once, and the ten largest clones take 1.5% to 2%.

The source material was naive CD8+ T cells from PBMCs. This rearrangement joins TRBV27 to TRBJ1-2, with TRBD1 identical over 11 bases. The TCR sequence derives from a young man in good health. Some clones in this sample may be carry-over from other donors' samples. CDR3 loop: CASSSAKGQGASYGYTF. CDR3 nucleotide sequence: TGTGCCAGCAGTTCTGCAAAAGGACAGGGGGCGAGCTATGGCTACACCTTC.